The rows below give T cell receptor beta chains drawn from one sample of a study of T cells in localized non-small cell lung cancer. TCRdb's copy holds only in-frame clones and misses some; the assay was immunoSEQ multiplex PCR. The sample lists around 1,600 clones, under 40% occurring once. The source was normal lung tissue next to the tumor, collected before any cancer treatment. Source of these receptors: a female donor over 55 with stage II squamous cell lung carcinoma. Both conserved end residues are part of each CDR3. The D gene is left open where the match is weak. A clone size is listed for some rows: how often the clone was seen (once, few, many), or a class if it is expanded.

d_call	v_call	clone_size	j_call	cdr3_aa	cdr3_nt
TRBD2	TRBV9	.	TRBJ2-1	CASSRTSGETSYNEQFF	TGTGCCAGCAGCAGGACTAGCGGGGAAACATCCTACAATGAGCAGTTCTTC
TRBD2	TRBV19	.	TRBJ2-7	CASSIGLAGTYEQYF	TGTGCCAGTAGTATAGGCCTAGCGGGGACCTACGAGCAGTACTTC
.	TRBV19	.	TRBJ1-3	CASSIIGRSSSGNTIYF	TGTGCCAGTAGTATAATTGGTCGTTCGAGCTCTGGAAACACCATATATTTT
.	TRBV6-8	.	TRBJ2-7	CASSYSVPYEQYF	TGTGCCAGCAGTTACTCCGTCCCCTACGAGCAGTACTTC
.	TRBV30	few	TRBJ1-6	CAWSYSYNSPLHF	TGTGCCTGGAGTTACTCTTATAATTCACCCCTCCACTTT
.	TRBV9	few	TRBJ1-2	CASSTAVLNYGYTF	TGTGCCAGCAGTACGGCAGTCCTAAACTATGGCTACACCTTC
TRBD1	TRBV6-8	few	TRBJ2-3	CASSPGQLRGDTQYF	TGTGCCAGCAGCCCGGGACAGCTTCGTGGAGATACGCAGTATTTT
.	TRBV19	few	TRBJ2-4	CASSMTRRPLAKNIQYF	TGTGCCAGTAGTATGACAAGACGGCCCCTAGCCAAAAACATTCAGTACTTC
TRBD1	TRBV23-1	.	TRBJ1-2	CASQPTPGTGRYGYTF	TGCGCCAGCCAACCTACCCCCGGGACAGGTCGGTATGGCTACACCTTC
.	TRBV6-8	few	TRBJ2-7	CASSSGRRGREQYF	TGTGCCAGCAGTTCTGGTAGGCGGGGCCGCGAGCAGTACTTC
.	TRBV9	few	TRBJ1-1	CASSLEVGEAFF	TGTGCCAGCAGCTTAGAGGTGGGTGAAGCTTTCTTT
TRBD1	TRBV18	.	TRBJ1-3	CASSPVYRGQSSGNTIYF	TGTGCCAGCTCACCAGTTTACAGGGGGCAGAGCTCTGGAAACACCATATATTTT
.	TRBV4-1	.	TRBJ2-7	CASSQGPGAPYEQYF	TGCGCCAGCAGCCAAGGCCCGGGGGCCCCCTACGAGCAGTACTTC
TRBD1	TRBV6-7	few	TRBJ2-3	CASSVNRGPDTQYF	TGTGCCAGCAGTGTGAACAGGGGGCCAGATACGCAGTATTTT
TRBD1	TRBV2	.	TRBJ1-2	CASSEYAGQGAFYGYTF	TGTGCCAGCAGTGAATACGCAGGGCAGGGGGCCTTCTATGGCTACACCTTC
.	TRBV11-3	.	TRBJ2-4	CASSQRRGLNIQYF	TGTGCCAGCAGCCAAAGGCGGGGCCTAAACATTCAGTACTTC
.	TRBV22-1	.	TRBJ2-7	CASSLALGSGEQYF	TGTGCCAGCAGTTTAGCGCTGGGCTCGGGGGAGCAGTACTTC
.	TRBV9	.	TRBJ1-3	CASSGREGGNTIYF	TGTGCCAGCAGTGGCAGGGAAGGAGGAAACACCATATATTTT
.	TRBV18	.	TRBJ2-3	CASSPKLGVETDTQYF	TGTGCCAGCTCACCAAAACTAGGAGTCGAAACAGATACGCAGTATTTT
TRBD1	TRBV11-3	.	TRBJ1-5	CASSPDRVGNQPQHF	TGTGCCAGCAGCCCGGACAGGGTCGGCAATCAGCCCCAGCATTTT
.	TRBV19	few	TRBJ1-5	CASRQYSNQPQHF	TGTGCCAGTAGGCAATATAGCAATCAGCCCCAGCATTTT
.	TRBV4-1	few	TRBJ1-3	CASSQASSGNTIYF	TGCGCCAGCAGCCAAGCGAGCTCTGGAAACACCATATATTTT
.	TRBV6-8	.	TRBJ2-7	CASSYGAGRSYEQYF	TGTGCCAGCAGTTACGGGGCAGGCCGTTCCTACGAGCAGTACTTC
TRBD1	TRBV19	.	TRBJ2-4	CASSRARDRKNIQYF	TGTGCCAGTAGTAGAGCCCGGGACAGGAAAAACATTCAGTACTTC
.	TRBV6-8	large	TRBJ1-4	CASRGTTNEKLFF	TGTGCCAGCAGGGGCACAACTAATGAAAAACTGTTTTTT
.	TRBV14	.	TRBJ1-1	CASSLTGTGTEAFF	TGTGCCAGCAGCCTTACCGGGACGGGGACTGAAGCTTTCTTT
.	TRBV6-8	few	TRBJ1-2	CASSYSRPGYGYTF	TGTGCCAGCAGTTACTCCAGGCCCGGCTATGGCTATACCTTC
.	TRBV6-8	few	TRBJ2-5	CASSYSGIFVKTQYF	TGTGCCAGCAGTTACTCTGGTATCTTTGTGAAGACCCAGTACTTC
TRBD2	TRBV11-3	.	TRBJ2-5	CASSPGLISGGAETQYF	TGTGCCAGCAGCCCAGGCCTCATTAGCGGGGGGGCGGAGACCCAGTACTTC
TRBD1	TRBV11-3	large	TRBJ1-4	CASSSISQGADEKLFF	TGTGCCAGCAGCTCCATCTCACAGGGGGCTGATGAAAAACTGTTTTTT
TRBD1	TRBV9	large	TRBJ1-2	CASSAPAGGNGYTF	TGTGCCAGCAGCGCCCCCGCAGGGGGGAATGGCTACACCTTC
.	TRBV18	once	TRBJ2-4	CASSPLSPQYGKNIQYF	TGTGCCAGCTCACCCCTCTCCCCCCAGTATGGCAAAAACATTCAGTACTTC
TRBD1	TRBV18	.	TRBJ2-1	CASLPAGTGYNEQFF	TGTGCCAGTTTACCGGCCGGGACAGGGTACAATGAGCAGTTCTTC
TRBD1	TRBV18	few	TRBJ1-3	CASSAGTGGSGNTIYF	TGTGCCAGCTCAGCCGGGACAGGGGGCTCTGGAAACACCATATATTTT
.	TRBV11-3	.	TRBJ2-7	CASSLSRGSYEQYF	TGTGCCAGCAGCTTAAGCAGAGGCTCCTACGAGCAGTACTTC
.	TRBV14	large	TRBJ1-3	CASSHLTLAGNTIYF	TGTGCCAGCAGCCATTTGACCCTGGCAGGAAACACCATATATTTT
.	TRBV6-8	few	TRBJ2-7	CASSQTGLYEQYF	TGTGCCAGCAGCCAAACCGGATTGTACGAGCAGTACTTC
TRBD2	TRBV9	medium-sized	TRBJ2-1	CASSGSGGGDNEQFF	TGTGCCAGCAGCGGTAGCGGGGGAGGCGACAATGAGCAGTTCTTC
.	TRBV6-8	.	TRBJ1-6	CASSYFRSGPLHF	TGTGCCAGCAGTTATTTCAGGTCGGGGCCCCTCCACTTT
.	TRBV19	.	TRBJ1-4	CASSNRVATNEKLFF	TGTGCCAGTAGTAACAGGGTTGCAACTAATGAAAAACTGTTTTTT
TRBD1	TRBV6-8	.	TRBJ1-6	CASSSPGQGRTYNSPLHF	TGTGCCAGCAGTTCTCCCGGACAGGGAAGGACCTATAATTCACCCCTCCACTTT
.	TRBV6-8	.	TRBJ1-1	CASSYTRGNTEAFF	TGTGCCAGCAGTTACACCAGGGGGAACACTGAAGCTTTCTTT